The clone carrying this T cell receptor beta chain came up a few times. Its specificity is unknown. The data belong to a study of human T cells and chemical hapten exposure. Study overall: Small discrepancies in pooled library volume mainly accounted for the varying TCR yields per sample. Regarding the study as a whole: TCRs above 1 in 1000 frequency stayed constant with DPC sensitization.

Deletions cut 7 bases from V and 1 base from J, with 10 bases between. This CDR3 is 13 amino acids long. The total RNA was obtained from whole blood that was not fractionated. Unique molecular identifiers were attached to individual cDNA molecules within the library. Methods used by the authors: With a range of about 20,000 to 750,000, the median per sample was around 97,000 TCRs. A single record per CDR3 protein comes from TCRdb applying MiXCR to the 5' RACE reads. It is TCRdb's table, rather than the study itself, that gives the V and J calls and clone size. The data contain roughly 82,000 distinct CDR3 sequences, about 16% of them seen just once; the ten biggest clones take up under 7.5%.

J is TRBJ1-1 and V is TRBV12-3 or TRBV12-4; D not certain. The sequence was collected from a female donor in good health. The CDR3 here is CASNLGRNTEAFF. The CDR3 DNA sequence: TGTGCCAGCAATTTGGGCAGGAACACTGAAGCTTTCTTT.